The 26 T cell receptor beta chains listed next were all sequenced from one sample in a study of blood T cells in healthy people across ages. For the second PCR, which ran for about 7 to 11 cycles, a sample-barcoded 5' primer and a J-beta primer mix were used. TCRdb independently ran MiXCR on the 5' RACE reads; one entry per CDR3 protein. The table has 1.5 million to 2 million distinct CDR3 sequences, almost 35% seen once. Sequences were obtained from blood. The origin of the receptors is a woman between 25 and 40 years old in good health.

This clonotype occurred a few times. The chain uses TRBV4-2 and TRBJ1-2; no clear D gene. This CDR3 spans 13 amino acids. V gave up 4 bases and J gave up 6 bases, with 12 bases separating them. Germline assignment: CDR1 LGHNA and CDR2 YNFKEQ. The CDR3 reads CASSLGGHDGYTF. In DNA, the CDR3 is TGTGCCAGCAGCCTGGGCGGGCACGATGGCTACACCTTC.

The V call is TRBV5-1, the J call TRBJ2-1; TRBD2 agrees at 8 bases. The V and J ends lost 6 bases and 4 bases, in that order; junction bases with no gene match: 6. This CDR3 spans 14 amino acids. CDR1 and CDR2 from the germline V gene are SGHRS and YFSETQ. This CDR3 is CASTSSGSYNEQFF. CDR3 nucleotide sequence: TGCGCCAGCACCTCTAGCGGGTCTTACAATGAGCAGTTCTTC. Full variable domain (outside the CDR3, taken from reference TRBV5-1 and TRBJ2-1): KAGVTQTPRYLIKTRGQQVTLSCSPISGHRSVSWYQQTPGQGLQFLFEYFSETQRNKGNFPGRFSGRQFSNSRSEMNVSTLELGDSALYLCASTSSGSYNEQFFGPGTRLTVL.

This chain connects TRBV29-1 to TRBJ1-2, with D perhaps matching TRBD1 (6 bases). In germline, CDR1 is SQVTM, CDR2 ANQGSEA. V lost 7 bases and J 4 bases, leaving 16 bases between the germline ends. This CDR3 has 13 amino acids. The CDR3 bases are TGCAGCGCTGGGACACCGTCTCGCTATGGCTACACCTTC. Protein: CSAGTPSRYGYTF.

DNA for the CDR3: TGTGCCAGCAGCTCAGGGGGGTGGGGGAGTACGAGGTTGGAGGCCCAGTACTTC. Protein product: CASSSGGWGSTRLEAQYF. The gene calls are TRBV7-2 and TRBJ2-5, with D perhaps matching TRBD1 (7 bases). V gave up 4 bases and J gave up 9 bases, with 30 bases separating them. Germline V lookup: CDR1 SGHTA, CDR2 FQGNSA. This CDR3 is 18 amino acids long.

This clonotype was recorded many times. The chain uses TRBV5-1 and TRBJ2-7; D remains unclear. The germline V gene has CDR1 SGHRS and CDR2 YFSETQ. CDR3 size: 13 residues. Trimming left V 0 bases short and J 7 bases short, with 11 bases between. The CDR3 DNA reads TGCGCCAGCAGCTTGGTCATGTCGGATGAGCAGTACTTC. Its translation is CASSLVMSDEQYF.

The chain employs TRBV12-3 or TRBV12-4 and TRBJ2-3; perhaps TRBD1 as D (6 bases). The V gene lost 5 bases and the J gene lost 2 bases, with 17 bases spanning the gap. CDR3 length: 16 residues. CDR3 nucleotides: TGTGCCAGCAGTACGCGCCGGGACATAATCACAGATACGCAGTATTTT. Protein product: CASSTRRDIITDTQYF.

Turning to this clonotype: Possible read error: a much larger clone is one base away. V and J are TRBV29-1 and TRBJ2-1; D is possibly TRBD1 (7 bases). This CDR3 spans 13 amino acids. The V gene lost 3 bases and the J gene lost 4 bases, with 10 bases spanning the gap. Germline V gene lookup returns CDR1 SQVTM and CDR2 ANQGSEA. In DNA, the CDR3 is TGCAGCGTTGACAGGGGGGAGTACAATGAGCAGTTCTTC. Its protein is CSVDRGEYNEQFF.

The rearrangement links TRBV7-6 to TRBJ2-5; 8 positions agree with TRBD1. Germline-derived CDR1 and CDR2 are SGHVS and FNYEAQ. There are 14 residues in the CDR3. With V trimmed by 3 bases and J by 5 bases, 5 bases remained unmatched. CDR3 region: CASSFDRGWETQYF. The CDR3, as DNA: TGTGCCAGCAGCTTCGACAGGGGCTGGGAGACCCAGTACTTC.

The CDR3 region is CASSPAKSGSYGYTF. The DNA for the CDR3 is TGTGCCAGTAGCCCGGCGAAGTCGGGCTCCTATGGCTACACCTTC. The V and J genes are TRBV7-8 and TRBJ1-2; D is ambiguous. Trimming shortened V by 9 bases and J by 4 bases, and 21 bases separated the two germline ends. CDR3 length: 15 residues. In germline, CDR1 is SGHVS, CDR2 FQNEAQ.

This chain joins TRBV24-1 and TRBJ2-5, with 11 bases that match TRBD2. The CDR3 runs to 17 residues. With 10 bases clipped from V and 4 bases from J, the junction kept 16 bases outside the gene matches. CDR1 is KGHDR and CDR2 is SFDVKD in the germline V gene. CDR3 region: CATSPNTSGRLRETQYF. In DNA form, the CDR3 reads TGTGCCACGAGCCCCAATACTAGCGGGAGATTGAGAGAGACCCAGTACTTC.

As concerns this clonotype: A single base separates this from a much larger clone, so it may be a read error. This chain joins TRBV5-1 and TRBJ2-5, with TRBD2 matching over 7 bases. The CDR3 length is 14 residues. Germline assignment: CDR1 SGHRS and CDR2 YFSETQ. The ends lost 4 bases at V and 4 bases at J; junction bases unmatched: 7. The CDR3 coding sequence is TGCGCCAGCAGCCCCGGGGGGAACCGAGAGACCCAGTACTTC. Translated: CASSPGGNRETQYF. The whole variable domain, filled in from reference TRBV5-1 and TRBJ2-5, reads KAGVTQTPRYLIKTRGQQVTLSCSPISGHRSVSWYQQTPGQGLQFLFEYFSETQRNKGNFPGRFSGRQFSNSRSEMNVSTLELGDSALYLCASSPGGNRETQYFGPGTRLLVL.

V is TRBV7-8 and J is TRBJ2-7; D may be TRBD1 or TRBD2 (5 bases each). V shed 2 bases and J shed 7 bases, with 21 bases lying between them. This CDR3 is 16 amino acids long. Germline V CDR1 and CDR2: SGHVS, FQNEAQ. The CDR3 bases are TGTGCCAGCAGCTTACTACCCGGGACCAACTACAATGAGCAGTACTTC. This translates into CASSLLPGTNYNEQYF.

This clonotype turned up a few times. This sequence joins TRBV5-4 and TRBJ2-5, with 10 positions matching TRBD2. This CDR3 contains 16 residues. J gave up 5 bases and V 4 bases, and 11 bases lay outside the gene matches. CDR1 and CDR2 from the germline V gene are SGHNT and YYREEE (reference sequence). CDR3 amino acids: CASSMQSGRARETQYF. The CDR3 DNA follows: TGTGCCAGCAGCATGCAGAGCGGGAGGGCTCGGGAGACCCAGTACTTC. Full variable domain (outside the CDR3, taken from reference TRBV5-4 and TRBJ2-5): ETGVTQSPTHLIKTRGQQVTLRCSSQSGHNTVSWYQQALGQGPQFIFQYYREEENGRGNFPPRFSGLQFPNYSSELNVNALELDDSALYLCASSMQSGRARETQYFGPGTRLLVL.

Remarks on this clonotype: This clone may be a read error of a much larger clone one base away. V gene TRBV6-2 or TRBV6-3 combines with J gene TRBJ1-2; D gene ambiguous. Looked up from germline, CDR1 is MNHEY and CDR2 is SVGEGT. This CDR3 spans 13 amino acids. V was trimmed by 5 bases and J by 4 bases, leaving 11 bases between them. In DNA, the CDR3 is TGTGCCAGCAGTCCCATAGGCGCCTATGGCTACACCTTC. Translation gives CASSPIGAYGYTF.

This clonotype was counted between two and nine times. The chain carries TRBV6-1 and TRBJ2-3; 9 bases match TRBD1. CDR3 length equals 15 residues. Germline trimming cut 3 bases from V and 0 bases from J; bases unmatched to any gene: 1. Germline V CDR1 and CDR2: MNHNS, SASEGT. CDR3: CASSDGQGSTDTQYF. The CDR3 DNA follows: TGTGCCAGCAGTGACGGACAGGGGAGCACAGATACGCAGTATTTT.

The V gene is TRBV7-8, the J gene TRBJ2-4, with 7 bases fitting TRBD2. The closer fit of TRBJ2-7 to the DNA end suggests the J call may be wrong. Germline CDR1 is SGHVS and CDR2 is FQNEAQ. The CDR3 has 14 amino acids. This chain's CDR3 is CASSGGLGSYEQYF. Written as DNA, the CDR3 is TGTGCCAGCAGCGGAGGACTAGGCTCCTACGAGCAGTACTTC.

This clonotype was seen a few times. The chain couples TRBV6-5 to TRBJ2-5, with TRBD1 identical over 10 bases. The better agreement between TRBJ2-7 and the DNA end casts doubt on the J call. CDR1 and CDR2 (germline): MNHEY, SVGAGI. The CDR3 has 14 residues. The CDR3 is CASSWTGGRYEQYF. In nucleotides, the CDR3 is TGTGCCAGCAGCTGGACAGGGGGACGCTACGAGCAGTACTTC.

This clonotype has a handful of counts. The chain joins TRBV20-1 to TRBJ2-1, with 8 bases fitting TRBD2. The CDR3 totals 14 residues. Germline V gene sequence: CDR1 DFQATT, CDR2 SNEGSKA (reference sequence). Trimming cost V 5 bases and J 8 bases; bases outside gene matches: 11. The CDR3 DNA sequence: TGCAGTGCTCCAATAGCGGGACTTAAGTATGAGCAGTTCTTC. It codes for CSAPIAGLKYEQFF.

About this clonotype itself: Compared with germline, one end of the junction differs, possibly owing to a read error. This chain joins TRBV27 and TRBJ2-1; 8 bases line up with TRBD1. The CDR3 consists of 14 residues. The germline CDR1 and CDR2 sequences are MNHEY and SMNVEV (reference sequence). The CDR3 DNA reads TGTGCCAGCAGTCCGGACAGGGAGTACAATGAGCAGTGCTTC. Encoded protein: CASSPDREYNEQCF.

There are a few counts of this clonotype. The J gene is TRBJ2-7, the V gene TRBV20-1; TRBD1 is a possible D gene (6 bases). CDR1 and CDR2 (germline): DFQATT, SNEGSKA (reference sequence). This CDR3 is 11 amino acids long. Between the trimmed V and J ends, which lost 1 base and 6 bases, there was a span of 7 bases. The CDR3 reads CSARGGREQYF. Here the CDR3 DNA reads TGCAGTGCTAGAGGGGGGCGCGAGCAGTACTTC.

The table lists this clonotype with a count of one. The V call is TRBV12-3 or TRBV12-4, the J call TRBJ2-4; no clear D gene. Trimming stripped 5 bases from V and 3 bases from J, with 14 bases between. This CDR3 spans 15 amino acids. The CDR3 spells CASSKDGGGKNIQYF. The CDR3 DNA reads TGTGCCAGCAGTAAGGACGGTGGTGGCAAAAACATTCAGTACTTC.

This clonotype was found a few times. This chain links TRBV13 with TRBJ2-1; 10 bases map to TRBD2. There are 15 residues in the CDR3. V was clipped by 1 base and J by 6 bases; unmatched bases: 3. CDR1 is PRHDT and CDR2 is FYEKMQ in the germline V gene (reference sequence). CDR3 DNA sequence: TGTGCCAGCAGCTTAGAGGGGACTAGCGCCAATGAGCAGTTCTTC. Amino acid sequence: CASSLEGTSANEQFF. Together with reference TRBV13 and TRBJ2-1, the CDR3 gives the full variable domain: AAGVIQSPRHLIKEKRETATLKCYPIPRHDTVYWYQQGPGQDPQFLISFYEKMQSDKGSIPDRFSAQQFSDYHSELNMSSLELGDSALYFCASSLEGTSANEQFFGPGTRLTVL.

In regard to this clonotype: A read error may be the cause here, since a much bigger clone is one base away. This chain uses TRBV15 with TRBJ2-1; 11 bases are shared with TRBD2. The CDR3 is 16 residues long. From germline, CDR1 is LNHNV and CDR2 YYDKDF (reference sequence). CDR3 in DNA: TGTGCCACCAGCACTACTAGCGGGGGATACTACAATGAGCGGTTCTTC. Its translation: CATSTTSGGYYNERFF.

Remarks on this clonotype: A read error may account for a junction end that differs from germline. The chain recombines TRBV5-1 with TRBJ1-4; D call uncertain. This CDR3 comprises 17 residues. Germline-derived CDR1 and CDR2 are SGHRS and YFSETQ. Here the CDR3 reads CASSPGPRWGTSEKLFF. The CDR3 nucleotides read TGCGCCAGCAGCCCCGGGCCCCGCTGGGGAACTAGTGAAAAACTGTTTTTT.

This rearrangement joins TRBV7-2 to TRBJ2-1; perhaps TRBD2 as D (6 bases). The ends were cut back, 2 bases at V and 5 bases at J, with 16 bases in the middle. The germline V gene encodes CDR1 SGHTA and CDR2 FQGNSA. The length of the CDR3 is 16 residues. The chain's CDR3 is CASSLTGTPSHNEQFF. The CDR3 nucleotides are TGTGCCAGCAGCTTAACCGGGACTCCTTCCCACAATGAGCAGTTCTTC.

The sample holds a few counts of this clonotype. This chain connects TRBV9 to TRBJ2-5; the D gene is possibly TRBD2 (7 bases). Per germline, CDR1 SGDLS and CDR2 YYNGEE. CDR3 length: 16 residues. Between the trimmed V and J ends, which lost 4 bases and 3 bases, there was a span of 19 bases. Here the CDR3 reads CASSPSGGREKETQYF. The CDR3 coding sequence is TGTGCCAGCAGCCCTTCCGGGGGGCGGGAAAAAGAGACCCAGTACTTC.